Given below is one T cell receptor (beta chain) in context. CDR1 and CDR2 (germline): SGHVS, FNYEAQ. The CDR3 covers 15 residues. Germline trimming cut 5 bases from V and 7 bases from J; bases unmatched to any gene: 9. Molecules of cDNA were individually given unique molecular identifiers that were attached to them. TCRdb called the 5' RACE reads again in MiXCR, with one record for every CDR3 protein. Of tens of thousands of distinct CDR3 sequences in the sample, about 10% were seen once. The sample originates from a study of early T cells in non-severe SARS-CoV-2 infection. The sample was whole blood, taken at baseline. The chain couples TRBV7-6 to TRBJ2-5; 11 bases map to TRBD2. This receptor was taken from an adult who was a healthcare worker with PCR-confirmed SARS-CoV-2 infection or an uninfected control (not recorded which). The CDR3 DNA is TGTGCCAGCAGCCAACTAGCGGGGGTACCGGGGACCCAGTACTTC. This encodes CASSQLAGVPGTQYF.